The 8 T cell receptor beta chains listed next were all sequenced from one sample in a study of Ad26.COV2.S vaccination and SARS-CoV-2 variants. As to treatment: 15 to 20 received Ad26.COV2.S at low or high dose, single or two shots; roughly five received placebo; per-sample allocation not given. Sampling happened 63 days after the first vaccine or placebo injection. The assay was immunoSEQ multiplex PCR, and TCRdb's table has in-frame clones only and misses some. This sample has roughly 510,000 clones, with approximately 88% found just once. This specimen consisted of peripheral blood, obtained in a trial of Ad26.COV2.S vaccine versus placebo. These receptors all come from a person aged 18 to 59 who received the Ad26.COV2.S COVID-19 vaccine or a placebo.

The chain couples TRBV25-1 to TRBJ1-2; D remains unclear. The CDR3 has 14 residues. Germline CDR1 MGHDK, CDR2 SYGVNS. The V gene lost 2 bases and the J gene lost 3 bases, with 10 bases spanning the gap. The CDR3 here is CASSELSTDYGYTF. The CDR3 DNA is TGTGCCAGCAGTGAACTGTCGACTGACTATGGCTACACCTTC.

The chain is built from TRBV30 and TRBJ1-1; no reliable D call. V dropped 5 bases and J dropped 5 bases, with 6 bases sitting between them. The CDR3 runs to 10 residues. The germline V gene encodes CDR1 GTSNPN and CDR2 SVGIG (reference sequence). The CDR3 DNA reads TGTGCCTGGGTGGGAACTGAAGCTTTCTTT. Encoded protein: CAWVGTEAFF.

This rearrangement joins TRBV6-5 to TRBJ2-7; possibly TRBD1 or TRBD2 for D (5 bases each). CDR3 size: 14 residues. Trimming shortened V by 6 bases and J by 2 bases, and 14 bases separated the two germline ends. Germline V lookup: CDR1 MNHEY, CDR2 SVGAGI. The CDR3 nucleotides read TGTGCCAGCAGCCCCCCGGGACCCCCCTACGAGCAGTACTTC. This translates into CASSPPGPPYEQYF.

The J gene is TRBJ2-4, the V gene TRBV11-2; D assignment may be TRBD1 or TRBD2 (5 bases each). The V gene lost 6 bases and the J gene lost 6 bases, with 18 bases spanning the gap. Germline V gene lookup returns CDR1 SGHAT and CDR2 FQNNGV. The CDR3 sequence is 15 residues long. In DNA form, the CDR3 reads TGTGCCAGCAGGGGACGGCAGGCAGAGATAAACATTCAGTACTTC. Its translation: CASRGRQAEINIQYF.

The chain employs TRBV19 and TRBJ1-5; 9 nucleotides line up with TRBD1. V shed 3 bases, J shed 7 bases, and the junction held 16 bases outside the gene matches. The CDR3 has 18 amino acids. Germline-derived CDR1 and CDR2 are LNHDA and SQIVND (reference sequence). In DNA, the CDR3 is TGTGCCAGTAGTATGTCGGGACAGGGCTCCCTATTGGGCCAGCCCCAGCATTTT. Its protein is CASSMSGQGSLLGQPQHF.

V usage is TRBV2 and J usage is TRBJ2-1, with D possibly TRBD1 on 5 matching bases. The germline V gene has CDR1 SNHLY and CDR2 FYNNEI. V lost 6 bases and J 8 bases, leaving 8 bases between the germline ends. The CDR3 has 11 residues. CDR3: CASRGLHEQFF. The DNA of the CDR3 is TGTGCCAGCAGGGGGCTCCATGAGCAGTTCTTC. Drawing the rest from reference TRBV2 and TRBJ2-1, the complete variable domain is EPEVTQTPSHQVTQMGQEVILRCVPISNHLYFYWYRQILGQKVEFLVSFYNNEISEKSEIFDDQFSVERPDGSNFTLKIRSTKLEDSAMYFCASRGLHEQFFGPGTRLTVL.

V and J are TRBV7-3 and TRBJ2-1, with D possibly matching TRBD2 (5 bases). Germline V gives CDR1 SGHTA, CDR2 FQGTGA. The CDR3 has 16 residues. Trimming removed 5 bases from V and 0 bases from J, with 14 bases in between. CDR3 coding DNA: TGTGCCAGCAGCCCCGGGCGGGCGAGCTCCTACAATGAGCAGTTCTTC. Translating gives CASSPGRASSYNEQFF.

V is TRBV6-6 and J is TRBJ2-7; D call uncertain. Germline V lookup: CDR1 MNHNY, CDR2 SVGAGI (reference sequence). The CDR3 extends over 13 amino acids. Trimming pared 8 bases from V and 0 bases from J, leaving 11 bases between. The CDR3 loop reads CASLGSSSYEQYF. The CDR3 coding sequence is TGTGCCAGCCTGGGCTCCAGCTCCTACGAGCAGTACTTC.